This entry lists 3 T cell receptor beta chains sequenced from one sample in a study of blood T cell repertoires in COVID-19. Using immunoSEQ multiplex PCR, the repertoire was profiled, and TCRdb retains in-frame clones only, with some absent. The repertoire has 140,000 to 150,000 clones, 76% of them found once; the top ten carry less than 4.5%. Sample: peripheral blood. The source is a man in his 60s with acute or convalescent COVID-19.

The chain recombines TRBV18 with TRBJ2-1; D possibly corresponds to TRBD2 (6 bases). The CDR3 is 13 residues long. Germline V gene lookup returns CDR1 KGHSH and CDR2 LQKENI. The germline V and J ends were trimmed by 0 bases and 7 bases, with 7 bases remaining between them. CDR3 DNA sequence: TGTGCCAGCTCACCACCAGGGAGGAATGAGCAGTTCTTC. Translated: CASSPPGRNEQFF.

This clone turned up a few times. This chain uses TRBV6-6 with TRBJ2-1, with 9 nucleotides matching TRBD2. The V gene's germline CDR1 is MNHNY and CDR2 SVGAGI (reference sequence). V trimming: 5 bases; J trimming: 7 bases; junction bases outside the gene matches: 12. The CDR3 runs 16 residues. Here the CDR3 DNA reads TGTGCCAGCAGTCCACCGGGACTAGCTTCAGCGAATGAGCAGTTCTTC. Translation: CASSPPGLASANEQFF.

The V gene is TRBV10-2, the J gene TRBJ2-7; 10 nucleotides line up with TRBD2. V dropped 6 bases and J dropped 3; count of bases not matched to a gene: 5. The CDR3 is made up of 14 amino acids. Germline CDR1 and CDR2: WSHSY and SAAADI. The CDR3 DNA sequence: TGCGCCAGCAGGAGCGGGAGGGGAAACTACGAGCAGTACTTC. This translates into CASRSGRGNYEQYF.